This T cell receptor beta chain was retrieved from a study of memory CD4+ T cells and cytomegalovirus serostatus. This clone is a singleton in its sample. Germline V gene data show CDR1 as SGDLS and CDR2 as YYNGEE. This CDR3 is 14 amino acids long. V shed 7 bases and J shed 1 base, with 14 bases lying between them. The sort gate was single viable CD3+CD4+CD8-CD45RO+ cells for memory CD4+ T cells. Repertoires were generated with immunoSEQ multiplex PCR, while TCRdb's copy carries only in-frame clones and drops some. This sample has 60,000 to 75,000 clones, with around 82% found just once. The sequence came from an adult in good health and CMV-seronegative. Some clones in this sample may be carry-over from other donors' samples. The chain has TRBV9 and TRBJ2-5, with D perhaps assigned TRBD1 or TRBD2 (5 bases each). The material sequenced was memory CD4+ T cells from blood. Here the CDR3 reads CASRGRTPQETQYF. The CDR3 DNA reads TGTGCCAGCCGGGGCAGGACCCCCCAAGAGACCCAGTACTTC. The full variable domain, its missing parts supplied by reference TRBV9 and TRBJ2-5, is DSGVTQTPKHLITATGQRVTLRCSPRSGDLSVYWYQQSLDQGLQFLIQYYNGEERAKGNILERFSAQQFPDLHSELNLSSLELGDSALYFCASRGRTPQETQYFGPGTRLLVL.